This entry features one T cell receptor (beta chain) sequence. It lacks a known antigen. Base qualities are not recorded, but no much larger clone differs from it by a single base. The sample is drawn from a study of preoperative IRX-2 immunotherapy in early breast cancer (dated by TCRdb to about 2019). This specimen's treatment or condition label, interpreted: preoperative locoregional IRX-2 cytokine immunotherapy. The samples were obtained from a phase Ib study that tested preoperative, locoregional IRX-2 cytokine immunotherapy meant to prime immune responses. The donors were early-stage breast cancer patients who were given IRX-2 prior to surgery. Deletion took 6 bases off V and 2 bases off J, with a span of 18 bases between the germline ends. Per the germline V gene, SGDLS is the CDR1 and YYNGEE is the CDR2. The CDR3 goes from the cysteine to the phenylalanine over 15 residues. Of the read, only the CDR3 DNA is kept; its 45 bases are in frame from base 1.

The library relied on the immunoSEQ multiplex PCR assay. This is the immuneACCESS table as TCRdb keeps it, with only in-frame sequences that have V and J called. A part of the clones is gone; compared with another copy, unresolved V genes explain less than half, and the rest is unexplained. In all, the sample holds 40,000 to 50,000 clones, and about 72% of those were seen once. Roughly 1.2% of the sample is held by the ten biggest clonotypes. The sequencing here drew on tumor tissue, taken after IRX-2 immunotherapy. The sequence derives from a human donor with breast cancer. The chain employs TRBV9 and TRBJ2-7; there is no confident call for the D gene. The CDR3 protein is CASTDLVDGPYEQYF. The sequenced DNA is TGTGCCAGCACTGACCTAGTGGATGGCCCCTACGAGCAGTACTTC.